This record covers a single TCR beta chain. This sample was taken from a study of blood T cells in healthy people across ages. A sample-barcoded 5' primer and a J-beta primer mix were used in a second PCR of roughly 7 to 11 cycles. Via MiXCR, TCRdb re-called the 5' RACE reads, giving one row per CDR3 protein. The table shows around 800,000 distinct CDR3 sequences, with 25% to 30% occurring only once. Germline V gene lookup returns CDR1 SGHDN and CDR2 FVKESK. The V end lost 4 bases, the J end lost 6 bases, and 12 bases lay between the germline ends. The CDR3 spans 13 residues. The same specimen was also included in a second study, on T cells of mothers and their children. This second report adds: Donors were three healthy Caucasian mothers and their six children.

The chain employs TRBV14 and TRBJ1-1; D remains ambiguous. The receptor was derived from a boy between 5 and 17 years old in good health. The material sequenced was blood. CDR3 DNA sequence: TGTGCCAGCAGCCTAACGGGTTTGGCTGAAGCTTTCTTT. This gives the protein CASSLTGLAEAFF.